The 26 T cell receptor beta chains given below trace back to one sample, sequenced in a study of T-cell memory formation after mild COVID-19. MiXCR, run by TCRdb on the 5' RACE reads, gives a single entry per CDR3 protein. The top ten hold 2% to 2.5% of the sample, which has 140,000 or so distinct CDR3 sequences, 5.5% to 7% seen once. Input material: PBMCs or a T cell subset sorted from them (not recorded which). The receptors stem from an adult woman who had mild COVID-19 (a few samples of this study predate the infection). Cell type and time point are not known.

This clonotype was detected only a few times. The V and J genes are TRBV5-1 and TRBJ2-3; 11 nucleotides match TRBD1. Germline V gives CDR1 SGHRS, CDR2 YFSETQ. The CDR3 has 16 amino acids. Losses at the gene ends were 4 bases for V and 3 bases for J; bases not matched to a gene: 7. The CDR3 loop is CASSPGGQGATDTQYF. CDR3 DNA: TGCGCCAGCAGCCCTGGCGGACAGGGGGCAACAGATACGCAGTATTTT.

This clonotype has a count of ten or more. The rearrangement links TRBV4-1 to TRBJ2-5, with D perhaps given as TRBD1 or TRBD2 (6 bases each). This CDR3 is built from 15 residues. Germline CDR1 and CDR2: MGHRA and YSYEKL. V lost 2 bases, J lost 5 bases, and 15 bases lay in between. CDR3 sequence: CASSQSVRGAETQYF. The CDR3 nucleotides read TGCGCCAGCAGCCAATCGGTGAGGGGGGCTGAGACCCAGTACTTC.

In its sample, this clonotype was seen a few times. The V and J genes are TRBV7-2 and TRBJ1-2; maybe TRBD1 (6 bases). Trimming pared 5 bases from V and 3 bases from J, leaving 13 bases between. This CDR3 has 14 amino acids. Germline V gene lookup returns CDR1 SGHTA and CDR2 FQGNSA. The CDR3 loop is CASSTRDIYYGYTF. CDR3 in DNA: TGTGCCAGCAGCACCCGGGACATCTACTATGGCTACACCTTC.

The table lists this clonotype with many counts. The rearrangement uses TRBV13 and TRBJ2-7; 7 bases are a match to TRBD1. Germline V gene lookup returns CDR1 PRHDT and CDR2 FYEKMQ (reference sequence). The CDR3 sequence is 14 residues long. J was trimmed by 4 bases and V by 5 bases; bases with no gene match: 8. The CDR3 sequence: CASSQKAGGYEQYF. The CDR3 DNA sequence: TGTGCCAGCAGCCAAAAGGCAGGGGGATACGAGCAGTACTTC.

This clonotype was observed many times. The chain recombines TRBV10-3 with TRBJ1-1; 9 nucleotides match TRBD1. The J segment lost 1 base and the V segment lost 6 bases, leaving 12 bases of the junction unmatched. Germline V gives CDR1 ENHRY, CDR2 SYGVKD. The CDR3 totals 17 residues. The CDR3 DNA reads TGTGCCATCAGGCCGGGACAGGGAACGGGGAGGAACACTGAAGCTTTCTTT. It yields the protein CAIRPGQGTGRNTEAFF.

This clonotype has at least ten counts. The chain combines TRBV24-1 with TRBJ2-5; D might be TRBD1 or TRBD2, each matching 6 bases. Germline CDR1 is KGHDR and CDR2 is SFDVKD. This CDR3 spans 15 amino acids. The V end was cut by 5 bases, the J end by 0 bases, with 12 bases between. This chain's CDR3 is CATSGRGQYQETQYF. The CDR3 DNA is TGTGCCACCAGTGGTCGGGGGCAGTACCAAGAGACCCAGTACTTC.

The chain couples TRBV10-3 to TRBJ1-5; D gene unclear. CDR1 and CDR2 (germline): ENHRY, SYGVKD. The CDR3 contains 11 residues. Trimming took off 6 bases at V and 8 bases at J, with 8 bases between the two ends. DNA of the CDR3: TGTGCCATCAGGGCAGAGGAGCCCCAGCATTTT. It yields the protein CAIRAEEPQHF.

This clonotype has just a few counts. This chain connects TRBV2 to TRBJ1-2; 7 bases align to TRBD1. V lost 3 bases to trimming and J lost 4 bases; unmatched junction nucleotides: 8. Germline CDR1 reads SNHLY; CDR2 reads FYNNEI. The CDR3 sequence is 15 residues long. The CDR3 DNA reads as TGTGCCAGCAGTGATTTACAGGGGTCGGGCTATGGCTACACCTTC. It translates to CASSDLQGSGYGYTF.

This clonotype was observed many times. The rearrangement links TRBV24-1 to TRBJ2-3; D unresolved. Trimming took 0 bases from V and 2 from J, leaving 8 bases between them. Germline CDR1 is KGHDR and CDR2 is SFDVKD. The CDR3 runs 15 residues. The CDR3 DNA is TGTGCCACCAGTGATTTGAGGCAGGACACAGATACGCAGTATTTT. This sequence encodes CATSDLRQDTDTQYF.

This clonotype was detected only a few times. The chain employs TRBV5-1 and TRBJ2-1, with D perhaps given as TRBD1 or TRBD2 (5 bases each). The CDR3 consists of 15 residues. From germline, CDR1 is SGHRS and CDR2 YFSETQ. V lost 7 bases to trimming and J lost 1 base, with 15 bases between them. The CDR3 DNA reads as TGCGCCAGCTCCCGGGACCAACAATCCTACAATGAGCAGTTCTTC. Residues: CASSRDQQSYNEQFF.

This chain uses TRBV12-3 or TRBV12-4 with TRBJ2-7, with 8 nucleotides matching TRBD1. The CDR3 is 16 amino acids. The trim removed 5 bases at V and 6 bases at J, leaving 15 bases unmatched. CDR3 in DNA: TGTGCCAGCAGTCTCGGACAGGGTGGATTAACAGGCGAGCAGTACTTC. It encodes CASSLGQGGLTGEQYF.

This clonotype appeared a few times. The chain uses TRBV29-1 and TRBJ1-2; the D gene is possibly TRBD1 (6 bases). Deletions cut 7 bases from V and 5 bases from J, with 14 bases between. The germline gives CDR1 SQVTM, CDR2 ANQGSEA. The CDR3 extends over 12 amino acids. Here the CDR3 reads CSGSGGAYGYTF. The CDR3 DNA follows: TGCAGCGGCTCGGGGGGGGCGTATGGCTACACCTTC.

J is TRBJ1-1 and V is TRBV12-3 or TRBV12-4, with TRBD1 identical over 9 bases. CDR3 length: 15 amino acids. Trimming at V came to 3 bases and at J to 0 bases, leaving 2 bases not matched to a gene. The CDR3 is CASSFTGGLNTEAFF. As DNA, the CDR3 is TGTGCCAGCAGTTTTACAGGGGGCCTGAACACTGAAGCTTTCTTT.

This clonotype was recorded many times. The chain combines TRBV29-1 with TRBJ2-1; D is unclear. The CDR3 consists of 11 residues. In germline, CDR1 is SQVTM, CDR2 ANQGSEA. The ends were cut back, 6 bases at V and 16 bases at J, with 19 bases in the middle. The CDR3 loop is CSVAPPNVVFF. Here the CDR3 DNA reads TGCAGCGTAGCACCGCCCAATGTGGTATTCTTC.

This clonotype was counted a few times. For the CDR3, the DNA is TGTGCCAGCAGATTAACAGGGGGCCGAATGGGCACTGAAGCTTTCTTT. Translation: CASRLTGGRMGTEAFF. The V and J genes are TRBV6-2 or TRBV6-3 and TRBJ1-1; 9 nucleotides align to TRBD1. In germline, CDR1 is MNHEY, CDR2 SVGEGT. This CDR3 comprises 16 residues. J gave up 4 bases and V 6 bases, and 12 bases lay outside the gene matches.

This clonotype was seen a few times. The rearrangement links TRBV6-6 to TRBJ1-1; D gene ambiguous. CDR1 is MNHNY and CDR2 is SVGAGI in the germline V gene (reference sequence). The CDR3 is made up of 16 amino acids. V was pared by 1 base and J by 4 bases, with 16 bases between. CDR3 DNA sequence: TGTGCCAGCAGTTACTTCCCCGTCACCCACGGCACTGAAGCTTTCTTT. It is translated as CASSYFPVTHGTEAFF.

The chain carries TRBV5-5 and TRBJ1-2; possibly TRBD1 for D (5 bases). CDR3 length: 15 residues. CDR1 and CDR2 from the germline V gene are SGHKS and YYEKEE (reference sequence). V dropped 2 bases and J dropped 5 bases, with 16 bases sitting between them. CDR3 DNA sequence: TGTGCCAGCAGCTTAACAGGAGAGGGCAAATATGGCTACACCTTC. It translates to CASSLTGEGKYGYTF. The full variable domain, rest sourced from reference TRBV5-5 and TRBJ1-2, is DAGVTQSPTHLIKTRGQQVTLRCSPISGHKSVSWYQQVLGQGPQFIFQYYEKEERGRGNFPDRFSARQFPNYSSELNVNALLLGDSALYLCASSLTGEGKYGYTFGSGTRLTVV.

This clonotype has a count of ten or more. The chain links TRBV7-2 to TRBJ1-2; TRBD1 matches 7 bases. This CDR3 comprises 16 residues. In germline, CDR1 is SGHTA, CDR2 FQGNSA. Trimming at V came to 1 base and at J to 5 bases, leaving 10 bases not matched to a gene. This CDR3 reads CASSLVSGGADYGYTF. The CDR3 nucleotides read TGTGCCAGCAGCTTAGTTTCAGGGGGAGCGGATTATGGCTACACCTTC.

This chain joins TRBV5-1 and TRBJ2-7; 8 positions agree with TRBD2. This CDR3 is built from 13 residues. Trimming cost V 5 bases and J 0 bases; bases outside gene matches: 1. The germline V gene encodes CDR1 SGHRS and CDR2 YFSETQ. CDR3 region: CASRGTSSYEQYF. For the CDR3, the DNA is TGCGCCAGCAGGGGGACTAGCTCCTACGAGCAGTACTTC.

This clonotype was picked up many times. The genes are TRBV5-1 and TRBJ2-1; TRBD2 agrees at 10 bases. The CDR3 totals 15 residues. With 1 base clipped from V and 10 bases from J, the junction kept 8 bases outside the gene matches. CDR1 and CDR2 (germline): SGHRS, YFSETQ. This chain's CDR3 is CASSLTASGGLEQFF. CDR3 bases: TGCGCCAGCAGCTTGACGGCTAGCGGGGGTTTGGAGCAGTTCTTC.

The sample holds a few counts of this clonotype. The chain links TRBV7-8 to TRBJ2-1; a possible D gene is TRBD2 (6 bases). CDR1 is SGHVS and CDR2 is FQNEAQ in the germline V gene. Trimming removed 1 base at V and 6 bases at J, with 10 bases between. The CDR3 totals 14 residues. CDR3 sequence reads: CASSLGDSLNEQFF. DNA for the CDR3: TGTGCCAGCAGCTTAGGGGACTCCCTCAATGAGCAGTTCTTC.

Many counts were recorded for this clonotype. The rearrangement uses TRBV6-5 and TRBJ1-6, with 8 positions matching TRBD1. The CDR3 covers 14 residues. The germline V gene has CDR1 MNHEY and CDR2 SVGAGI. J gave up 11 bases and V 6 bases, and 9 bases lay outside the gene matches. In DNA form, the CDR3 reads TGTGCCAGCAGCCTCCGGGACAGGCAACCACCCCTCCACTTT. It yields the protein CASSLRDRQPPLHF.

There are many counts of this clonotype. The J gene is TRBJ2-3, the V gene TRBV23-1, with D perhaps assigned TRBD1 or TRBD2 (5 bases each). TRBV23-1 is placed among ORFs of uncertain function. This CDR3 has 18 residues. With 3 bases removed from V and 4 bases from J, the gap between germline ends came to 23 bases. As DNA, the CDR3 is TGCGCCAGCAGTCAGTACACAACCACGGGGCGATTCTCAGATACGCAGTATTTT. Translating it yields CASSQYTTTGRFSDTQYF.

This clonotype was recorded many times. The chain uses TRBV5-1 and TRBJ2-2; D not resolved. The V and J ends lost 4 bases and 0 bases respectively, with 10 bases between them. The CDR3 length is 15 residues. Germline-derived CDR1 and CDR2 are SGHRS and YFSETQ. The CDR3 protein is CASSLPAANTGELFF. The CDR3 nucleotides read TGCGCCAGCAGCCTTCCTGCAGCGAACACCGGGGAGCTGTTTTTT.

This clonotype was counted between two and nine times. The J gene is TRBJ2-2, the V gene TRBV18; D unresolved. V was shortened by 1 base and J by 0 bases, with 9 bases between the two germline ends. The CDR3 has 16 residues. CDR1 KGHSH and CDR2 LQKENI come from the germline V gene. The CDR3 DNA reads as TGTGCCAGCTCACCACTCCCCCACTCGAACACCGGGGAGCTGTTTTTT. Translation: CASSPLPHSNTGELFF. Complete variable domain (other parts from reference TRBV18 and TRBJ2-2): NAGVMQNPRHLVRRRGQEARLRCSPMKGHSHVYWYRQLPEEGLKFMVYLQKENIIDESGMPKERFSAEFPKEGPSILRIQQVVRGDSAAYFCASSPLPHSNTGELFFGEGSRLTVL.

The chain is built from TRBV12-3 or TRBV12-4 and TRBJ2-3, with D uncertain. Trimming shortened V by 6 bases and J by 2 bases, and 18 bases separated the two germline ends. This CDR3 contains 16 residues. CDR3 sequence: CASSPPPGELTDTQYF. The CDR3 region has the DNA TGTGCCAGCAGCCCGCCCCCAGGAGAGCTCACAGATACGCAGTATTTT.